The 8 T cell receptor beta chains reported below all come from one sample, sequenced in a study of T-cell memory formation after mild COVID-19. One entry per CDR3 protein results from TCRdb running MiXCR on the 5' RACE reads. The data contain 250,000 to 350,000 distinct CDR3 sequences, 13% to 15% of them singletons. Material: PBMCs or a T cell subset sorted from them (not recorded which). The receptors stem from a man in his late teens or twenties who had mild COVID-19 (a few samples of this study predate the infection). Cell type and time point are not known.

This chain uses TRBV20-1 with TRBJ1-4, with 8 bases that match TRBD1. Looked up from germline, CDR1 is DFQATT and CDR2 is SNEGSKA (reference sequence). The CDR3 contains 13 residues. Trimming removed 3 bases from V and 5 bases from J; junction bases left unmatched: 2. The CDR3 spells CSARRQGNEKLFF. As DNA, the CDR3 is TGCAGTGCTAGGCGACAGGGGAATGAAAAACTGTTTTTT.

The chain employs TRBV28 and TRBJ2-3; D may be TRBD2 (5 bases). Looked up from germline, CDR1 is MDHEN and CDR2 is SYDVKM. There are 18 residues in the CDR3. V lost 5 bases, J lost 2 bases, and 23 bases lay in between. For the CDR3, the DNA is TGTGCCAGCAGTCGTCCTCGAGGGTTCAGGATGAACACAGATACGCAGTATTTT. Protein sequence: CASSRPRGFRMNTDTQYF.

This clonotype was seen only a few times. The gene calls are TRBV7-9 and TRBJ2-1; D may be TRBD1 (5 bases). CDR3 length: 15 residues. Trimming removed 5 bases at V and 4 bases at J, with 15 bases between. Germline V gene lookup returns CDR1 SEHNR and CDR2 FQNEAQ (reference sequence). CDR3 bases: TGTGCCAGCAGCCAAACCTCGACAGATTACAATGAGCAGTTCTTC. Translation: CASSQTSTDYNEQFF.

The chain is built from TRBV20-1 and TRBJ2-7, with D tentatively TRBD1 or TRBD2 (5 bases each). This CDR3 comprises 14 residues. Germline values: CDR1 DFQATT, CDR2 SNEGSKA (reference sequence). Trimming removed 5 bases from V and 2 bases from J, with 16 bases in between. CDR3 bases: TGCAGTGCTCTCCACGGGGCCGAACCCTACGAGCAGTACTTC. It encodes CSALHGAEPYEQYF.

This chain connects TRBV3-1 to TRBJ2-7, with unresolved D. This CDR3 contains 15 residues. Germline CDR1 reads LGHDT; CDR2 reads YNNKEL (reference sequence). Between the trimmed V and J ends, which lost 4 bases and 3 bases, there was a span of 16 bases. The CDR3 loop reads CASSREWTAFYEQYF. The CDR3 DNA reads as TGTGCCAGCAGCCGCGAATGGACGGCTTTCTACGAGCAGTACTTC.

The sample holds a few counts of this clonotype. The J gene is TRBJ2-2, the V gene TRBV7-2; D remains ambiguous. Germline V CDR1 and CDR2: SGHTA, FQGNSA. V was cut by 0 bases and J by 0 bases, with 5 bases left in between. The CDR3 sequence is 15 residues long. The CDR3 here is CASSLAASNTGELFF. Here the CDR3 DNA reads TGTGCCAGCAGCTTAGCGGCCTCGAACACCGGGGAGCTGTTTTTT. The variable domain in full, completed from reference TRBV7-2 and TRBJ2-2, reads GAGVSQSPSNKVTEKGKDVELRCDPISGHTALYWYRQSLGQGLEFLIYFQGNSAPDKSGLPSDRFSAERTGGSVSTLTIQRTQQEDSAVYLCASSLAASNTGELFFGEGSRLTVL.

The rearrangement uses TRBV7-8 and TRBJ2-1; 9 bases are shared with TRBD2. The CDR3 totals 16 residues. The junction had 5 bases not matched to a gene; V was cut back by 5 bases and J by 0 bases. Germline CDR1 is SGHVS and CDR2 is FQNEAQ. The CDR3 here is CASSPNSGSSYNEQFF. CDR3 nucleotides: TGTGCCAGCAGCCCGAATAGCGGGAGCTCCTACAATGAGCAGTTCTTC.

In this sample, this clonotype turned up many times. The chain uses TRBV12-3 or TRBV12-4 and TRBJ1-6; 7 bases are a match to TRBD1. CDR3 length: 13 amino acids. V lost 5 bases to trimming and J lost 10 bases; unmatched junction nucleotides: 5. This CDR3 is CASSVTGESPLHF. CDR3 DNA: TGTGCCAGCAGTGTAACAGGGGAATCACCCCTCCACTTT.